This T cell receptor beta chain was identified in a study of cytomegalovirus exposure and HLA in healthy donors. PCR used 60 Vbeta primers and 13 Jbeta primers. Original processing methods: Counted up in a later analysis, unique TCR beta chains came to about 80 million, with around 9.9 million shared. Assay used: immunoSEQ multiplex PCR; TCRdb lists only in-frame clones, some missing. The D gene and trimming were derived from the DNA, and the V and J assignments and clone size from that table. This table holds approximately 140,000 clones, about four fifths found once. There are 14 residues in the CDR3. The germline V gene encodes CDR1 GTSNPN and CDR2 SVGIG (reference sequence). Trimming took 5 bases from V and 8 from J, leaving 18 bases between them. Notes on the study in general: In an earlier analysis, about 87% or about 30%: the productive usage of most TCR beta V segments. TCR association rates varied by HLA locus in a later analysis, with DRB1 highest and HLA-C lowest. In vitro work confirmed that a few CMV-associated chains recognize CMV antigens.

Details on this clone: What it recognizes is unknown.

The receptor was derived from a man aged 40-49 years in good health and CMV-seropositive. The sequenced sample consisted of PBMCs. This chain joins TRBV30 and TRBJ1-4; the D gene is possibly TRBD1 (5 bases). The CDR3 bases are TGTGCCTGGTATACAAATACGGCAGGGGAAAAACTGTTTTTT. This gives the protein CAWYTNTAGEKLFF.